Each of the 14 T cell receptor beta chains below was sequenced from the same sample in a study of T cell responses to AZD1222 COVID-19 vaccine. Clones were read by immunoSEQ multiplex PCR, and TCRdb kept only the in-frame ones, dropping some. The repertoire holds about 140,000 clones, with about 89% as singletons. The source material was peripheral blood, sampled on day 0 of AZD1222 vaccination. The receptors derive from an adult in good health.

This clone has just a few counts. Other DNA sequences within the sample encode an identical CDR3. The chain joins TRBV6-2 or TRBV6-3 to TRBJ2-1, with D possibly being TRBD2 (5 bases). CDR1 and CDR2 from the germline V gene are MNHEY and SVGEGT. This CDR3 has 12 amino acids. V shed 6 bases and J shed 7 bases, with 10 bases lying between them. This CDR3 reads CASSKLGNEQFF. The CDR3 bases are TGTGCCAGCAGCAAACTAGGGAATGAGCAGTTCTTC.

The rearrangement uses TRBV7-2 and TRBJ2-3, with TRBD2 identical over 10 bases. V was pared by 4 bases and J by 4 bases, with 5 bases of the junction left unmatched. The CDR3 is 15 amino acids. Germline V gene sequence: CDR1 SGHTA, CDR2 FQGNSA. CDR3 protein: CASSSSSGGADTQYF. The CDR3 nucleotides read TGTGCCAGCAGCTCCTCAAGCGGGGGGGCAGATACGCAGTATTTT.

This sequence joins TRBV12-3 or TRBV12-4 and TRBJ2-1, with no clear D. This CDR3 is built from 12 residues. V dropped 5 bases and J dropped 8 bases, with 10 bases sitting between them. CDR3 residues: CASSRLDDEQFF. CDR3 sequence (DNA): TGTGCCAGCAGTCGTCTGGACGATGAGCAGTTCTTC.

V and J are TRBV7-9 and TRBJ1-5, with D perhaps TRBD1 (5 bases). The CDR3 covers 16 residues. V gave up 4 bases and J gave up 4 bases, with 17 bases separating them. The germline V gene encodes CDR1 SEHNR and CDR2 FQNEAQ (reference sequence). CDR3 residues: CASSSSGTTRNQPQHF. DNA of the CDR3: TGTGCCAGCAGCTCTTCCGGGACCACTCGGAATCAGCCCCAGCATTTT.

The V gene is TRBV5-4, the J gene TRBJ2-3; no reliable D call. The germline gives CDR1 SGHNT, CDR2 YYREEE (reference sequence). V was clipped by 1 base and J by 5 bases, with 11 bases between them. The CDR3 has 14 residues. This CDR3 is CASSLYRSQDTQYF. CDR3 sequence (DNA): TGTGCCAGCAGCTTGTATCGCTCCCAAGATACGCAGTATTTT.

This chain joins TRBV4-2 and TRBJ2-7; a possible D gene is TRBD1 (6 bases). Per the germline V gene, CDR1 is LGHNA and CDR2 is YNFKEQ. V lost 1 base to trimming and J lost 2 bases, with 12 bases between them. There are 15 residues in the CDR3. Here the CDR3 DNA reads TGTGCCAGCAGCCAAGCAGAGGGGGTGGCCTACGAGCAGTACTTC. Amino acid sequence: CASSQAEGVAYEQYF.

The DNA of the CDR3 is TGTGCCAGCTCACTAAAGACAGGGGGGAACACTGAAGCTTTCTTT. Its protein product is CASSLKTGGNTEAFF. The J gene is TRBJ1-1, the V gene TRBV18; 9 bases are a match to TRBD1. This CDR3 is built from 15 residues. From germline, CDR1 is KGHSH and CDR2 LQKENI. Trimming at V came to 4 bases and at J to 1 base, leaving 4 bases not matched to a gene.

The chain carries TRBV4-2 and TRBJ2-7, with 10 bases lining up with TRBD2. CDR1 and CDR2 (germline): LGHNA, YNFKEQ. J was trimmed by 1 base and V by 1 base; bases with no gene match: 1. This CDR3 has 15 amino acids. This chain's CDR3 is CASSQGLAGSYEQYF. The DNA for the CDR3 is TGTGCCAGCAGCCAAGGACTAGCGGGTTCCTACGAGCAGTACTTC.

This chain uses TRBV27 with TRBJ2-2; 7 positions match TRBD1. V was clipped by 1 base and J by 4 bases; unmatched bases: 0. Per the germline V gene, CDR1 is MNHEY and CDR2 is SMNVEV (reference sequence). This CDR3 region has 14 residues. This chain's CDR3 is CASSLYRGTGELFF. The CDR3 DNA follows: TGTGCCAGCAGTTTATACAGGGGCACCGGGGAGCTGTTTTTT.

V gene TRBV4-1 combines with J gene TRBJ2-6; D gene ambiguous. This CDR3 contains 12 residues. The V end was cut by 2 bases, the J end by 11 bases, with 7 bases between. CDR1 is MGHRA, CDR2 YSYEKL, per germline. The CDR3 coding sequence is TGCGCCAGCAGCCAAAACGGTGACGTCCTGACTTTC. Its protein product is CASSQNGDVLTF.

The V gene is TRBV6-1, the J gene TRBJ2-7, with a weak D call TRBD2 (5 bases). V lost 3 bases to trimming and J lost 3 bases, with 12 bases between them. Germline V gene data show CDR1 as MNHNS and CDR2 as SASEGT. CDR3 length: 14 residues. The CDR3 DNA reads TGTGCCAGCAGTGACCTAGCAGGATACTACGAGCAGTACTTC. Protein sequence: CASSDLAGYYEQYF.

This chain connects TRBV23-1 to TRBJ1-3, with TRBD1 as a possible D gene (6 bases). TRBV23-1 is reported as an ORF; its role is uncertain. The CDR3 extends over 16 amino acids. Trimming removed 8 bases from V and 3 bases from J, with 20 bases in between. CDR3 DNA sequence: TGCGCCAGCCGTCTAGGGGGGATAGTCTGTGGAAACACCATATATTTT. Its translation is CASRLGGIVCGNTIYF.

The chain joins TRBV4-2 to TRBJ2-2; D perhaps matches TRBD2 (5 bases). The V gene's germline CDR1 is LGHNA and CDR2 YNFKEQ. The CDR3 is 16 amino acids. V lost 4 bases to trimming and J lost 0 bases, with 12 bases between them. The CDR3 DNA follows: TGTGCCAGCAGCCTATCCACTAGTACGAACACCGGGGAGCTGTTTTTT. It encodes CASSLSTSTNTGELFF.

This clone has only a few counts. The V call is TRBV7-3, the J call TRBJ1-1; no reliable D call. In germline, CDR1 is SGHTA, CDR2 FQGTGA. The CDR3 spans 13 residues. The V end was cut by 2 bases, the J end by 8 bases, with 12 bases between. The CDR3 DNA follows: TGTGCCAGCAGCTTAGCCCCCAGGTCCGAAGCTTTCTTT. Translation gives CASSLAPRSEAFF.